The 15 T cell receptor beta chains in this list originate from one sample, sequenced in a study of blood T cell repertoires in COVID-19. The assay was immunoSEQ multiplex PCR, and TCRdb's table has in-frame clones only and misses some. Of 300,000 to 350,000 clones listed, around nine tenths are singletons. Sequencing was performed on peripheral blood. Every receptor here comes from a woman in her 70s with COVID-19, enrolled during active disease.

Here the CDR3 reads CASSTRDRSNLASNSPLHF. As DNA, the CDR3 is TGTGCCAGCAGTACCCGGGACAGATCTAACTTGGCAAGCAATTCACCCCTCCACTTT. The rearrangement uses TRBV28 and TRBJ1-6, with TRBD1 matching 7 bases. Unmatched junction bases numbered 20, after V lost 5 bases and J lost 7 bases. The CDR3 spans 19 residues. Germline V lookup: CDR1 MDHEN, CDR2 SYDVKM.

This chain connects TRBV7-2 to TRBJ1-6, with D possibly matching TRBD1 (6 bases). This CDR3 has 16 residues. Germline V gene data show CDR1 as SGHTA and CDR2 as FQGNSA. Trimming stripped 3 bases from V and 6 bases from J, with 15 bases between. The CDR3 loop is CASSLGARFGNSPLHF. DNA of the CDR3: TGTGCCAGCAGCTTGGGGGCCCGGTTCGGTAATTCACCCCTCCACTTT.

CDR3 sequence reads: CASRTGIYGYTF. In nucleotides, the CDR3 is TGTGCCAGCCGGACAGGGATTTATGGCTACACCTTC. The chain carries TRBV2 and TRBJ1-2, with 8 nucleotides matching TRBD1. The length of the CDR3 is 12 residues. From germline, CDR1 is SNHLY and CDR2 FYNNEI. The V segment lost 8 bases and the J segment 5 bases; nucleotides outside the gene matches: 4.

The V and J genes are TRBV19 and TRBJ1-1; D remains ambiguous. This CDR3 contains 11 residues. Germline CDR1 reads LNHDA; CDR2 reads SQIVND (reference sequence). The germline V and J ends were trimmed by 6 bases and 7 bases, with 9 bases remaining between them. The CDR3 DNA sequence: TGTGCCAGTAGCCGCCGAGGTGAAGCTTTCTTT. Amino acid sequence: CASSRRGEAFF.

This sequence joins TRBV6-5 and TRBJ1-6; no definite D call. The CDR3 runs to 13 residues. CDR1 is MNHEY and CDR2 is SVGAGI in the germline V gene. Trimming took off 0 bases at V and 13 bases at J, with 10 bases between the two ends. DNA for the CDR3: TGTGCCAGCAGTTACTCTCTCTACGCGCCCCTCCACTTT. Amino acid sequence: CASSYSLYAPLHF.

The chain joins TRBV18 to TRBJ1-5; D is unclear. The V gene lost 4 bases and the J gene lost 9 bases, with 10 bases spanning the gap. The CDR3 has 12 residues. CDR1 KGHSH and CDR2 LQKENI come from the germline V gene. Written as DNA, the CDR3 is TGTGCCAGCTCACTCGACCTAGGGCCCCAGCATTTT. Translating gives CASSLDLGPQHF.

The chain uses TRBV4-3 and TRBJ2-1; 8 bases match TRBD2. CDR1 and CDR2 (germline): LGHNA, YSLEER. The CDR3 is made up of 15 amino acids. The V segment lost 3 bases and the J segment 4 bases; nucleotides outside the gene matches: 5. Here the CDR3 DNA reads TGCGCCAGCAGCCACGGGGCTAGCGGGTACAATGAGCAGTTCTTC. Amino acid sequence: CASSHGASGYNEQFF.

V and J are TRBV21-1 and TRBJ2-4; the table names TRBD2, a call not compared with the DNA. TRBV21-1 is an annotated pseudogene. The CDR3 spans 16 residues. The CDR3 loop is CASSVDRELAKNIQYF. CDR3 bases: TGTGCCAGCAGCGTAGACCGGGAGTTAGCCAAAAACATTCAGTACTTC.

The chain carries TRBV3-1 (or the pseudogene TRBV3-2) and TRBJ2-1; 8 nucleotides agree with TRBD1. The CDR3 spans 13 residues. From germline, CDR1 is LGHDT and CDR2 YNNKEL (reference sequence). With V trimmed by 6 bases and J by 7 bases, 5 bases remained unmatched. The CDR3 region has the DNA TGTGCCAGCAGAAGGACAGGGTCGAATGAGCAGTTCTTC. Amino acid sequence: CASRRTGSNEQFF.

V usage is TRBV19 and J usage is TRBJ1-3, with D unclear. This CDR3 has 12 residues. Germline V gene data show CDR1 as LNHDA and CDR2 as SQIVND (reference sequence). Trimming removed 10 bases at V and 2 bases at J, with 9 bases between. CDR3 coding DNA: TGTGCCACTTCTTCAGCTGGAAACACCATATATTTT. It is translated as CATSSAGNTIYF. The full variable domain, with the rest looked up from reference TRBV19 and TRBJ1-3, is DGGITQSPKYLFRKEGQNVTLSCEQNLNHDAMYWYRQDPGQGLRLIYYSQIVNDFQKGDIAEGYSVSREKKESFPLTVTSAQKNPTAFYLCATSSAGNTIYFGEGSWLTVV.

This chain connects TRBV3-1 (or the pseudogene TRBV3-2) to TRBJ2-7, with D maybe TRBD1 (6 bases). The CDR3 runs to 13 residues. CDR1 is LGHDT and CDR2 is YNNKEL in the germline V gene (reference sequence). Between the trimmed V and J ends, which lost 3 bases and 11 bases, there was a span of 17 bases. As DNA, the CDR3 is TGTGCCAGCAGCCACAGCCTCGGACAGATCGAGTACTTC. As protein: CASSHSLGQIEYF.

The rearrangement joins TRBV10-3 to TRBJ1-3, with D perhaps matching TRBD1 (5 bases). Germline CDR1 ENHRY, CDR2 SYGVKD. The CDR3 length is 17 residues. Trimming left V 1 base short and J 0 bases short, with 13 bases between. The DNA of the CDR3 is TGTGCCATCAGTGAGTTCCACCCTCAGGGCTCTGGAAACACCATATATTTT. Protein sequence: CAISEFHPQGSGNTIYF.

Concerning this clone itself: The same CDR3 can be traced to other DNA sequences in this sample. The chain recombines TRBV28 with TRBJ1-2; 9 bases line up with TRBD1. The V gene's germline CDR1 is MDHEN and CDR2 SYDVKM. V trimming: 5 bases; J trimming: 8 bases; junction bases outside the gene matches: 6. The length of the CDR3 is 13 residues. The CDR3 here is CASSLQGARGYTF. In DNA form, the CDR3 reads TGTGCCAGCAGTCTACAGGGGGCGCGCGGCTACACCTTC.

This sequence joins TRBV19 and TRBJ1-1; D unclear. The germline V gene encodes CDR1 LNHDA and CDR2 SQIVND (reference sequence). CDR3 length: 12 residues. V dropped 7 bases and J dropped 7 bases, with 13 bases sitting between them. The CDR3 spells CASKGTRGEAFF. The DNA for the CDR3 is TGTGCCAGTAAGGGCACCCGGGGTGAAGCTTTCTTT.

The chain uses TRBV6-2 or TRBV6-3 and TRBJ1-1; D is uncertain. Trimming stripped 5 bases from V and 3 bases from J, with 4 bases between. CDR1 and CDR2 from the germline V gene are MNHEY and SVGEGT. This CDR3 contains 11 residues. The CDR3 DNA reads TGTGCCAGCAGTCGGGACACTGAAGCTTTCTTT. It encodes CASSRDTEAFF.